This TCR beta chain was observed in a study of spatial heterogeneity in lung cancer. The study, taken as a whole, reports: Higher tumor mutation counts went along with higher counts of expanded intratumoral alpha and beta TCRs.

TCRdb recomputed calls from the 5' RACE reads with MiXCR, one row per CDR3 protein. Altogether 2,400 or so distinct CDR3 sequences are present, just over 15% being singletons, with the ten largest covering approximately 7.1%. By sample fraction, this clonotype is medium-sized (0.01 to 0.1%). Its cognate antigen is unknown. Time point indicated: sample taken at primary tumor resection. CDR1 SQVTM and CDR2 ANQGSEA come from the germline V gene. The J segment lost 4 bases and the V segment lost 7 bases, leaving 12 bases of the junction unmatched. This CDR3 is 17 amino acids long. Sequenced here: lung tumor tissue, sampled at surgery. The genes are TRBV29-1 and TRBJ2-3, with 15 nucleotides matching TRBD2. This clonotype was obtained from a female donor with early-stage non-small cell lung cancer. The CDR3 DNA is TGCAGCGCAGGACTAGCGGGGGGGCTTTTCGTCCCAGATACGCAGTATTTT. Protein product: CSAGLAGGLFVPDTQYF.